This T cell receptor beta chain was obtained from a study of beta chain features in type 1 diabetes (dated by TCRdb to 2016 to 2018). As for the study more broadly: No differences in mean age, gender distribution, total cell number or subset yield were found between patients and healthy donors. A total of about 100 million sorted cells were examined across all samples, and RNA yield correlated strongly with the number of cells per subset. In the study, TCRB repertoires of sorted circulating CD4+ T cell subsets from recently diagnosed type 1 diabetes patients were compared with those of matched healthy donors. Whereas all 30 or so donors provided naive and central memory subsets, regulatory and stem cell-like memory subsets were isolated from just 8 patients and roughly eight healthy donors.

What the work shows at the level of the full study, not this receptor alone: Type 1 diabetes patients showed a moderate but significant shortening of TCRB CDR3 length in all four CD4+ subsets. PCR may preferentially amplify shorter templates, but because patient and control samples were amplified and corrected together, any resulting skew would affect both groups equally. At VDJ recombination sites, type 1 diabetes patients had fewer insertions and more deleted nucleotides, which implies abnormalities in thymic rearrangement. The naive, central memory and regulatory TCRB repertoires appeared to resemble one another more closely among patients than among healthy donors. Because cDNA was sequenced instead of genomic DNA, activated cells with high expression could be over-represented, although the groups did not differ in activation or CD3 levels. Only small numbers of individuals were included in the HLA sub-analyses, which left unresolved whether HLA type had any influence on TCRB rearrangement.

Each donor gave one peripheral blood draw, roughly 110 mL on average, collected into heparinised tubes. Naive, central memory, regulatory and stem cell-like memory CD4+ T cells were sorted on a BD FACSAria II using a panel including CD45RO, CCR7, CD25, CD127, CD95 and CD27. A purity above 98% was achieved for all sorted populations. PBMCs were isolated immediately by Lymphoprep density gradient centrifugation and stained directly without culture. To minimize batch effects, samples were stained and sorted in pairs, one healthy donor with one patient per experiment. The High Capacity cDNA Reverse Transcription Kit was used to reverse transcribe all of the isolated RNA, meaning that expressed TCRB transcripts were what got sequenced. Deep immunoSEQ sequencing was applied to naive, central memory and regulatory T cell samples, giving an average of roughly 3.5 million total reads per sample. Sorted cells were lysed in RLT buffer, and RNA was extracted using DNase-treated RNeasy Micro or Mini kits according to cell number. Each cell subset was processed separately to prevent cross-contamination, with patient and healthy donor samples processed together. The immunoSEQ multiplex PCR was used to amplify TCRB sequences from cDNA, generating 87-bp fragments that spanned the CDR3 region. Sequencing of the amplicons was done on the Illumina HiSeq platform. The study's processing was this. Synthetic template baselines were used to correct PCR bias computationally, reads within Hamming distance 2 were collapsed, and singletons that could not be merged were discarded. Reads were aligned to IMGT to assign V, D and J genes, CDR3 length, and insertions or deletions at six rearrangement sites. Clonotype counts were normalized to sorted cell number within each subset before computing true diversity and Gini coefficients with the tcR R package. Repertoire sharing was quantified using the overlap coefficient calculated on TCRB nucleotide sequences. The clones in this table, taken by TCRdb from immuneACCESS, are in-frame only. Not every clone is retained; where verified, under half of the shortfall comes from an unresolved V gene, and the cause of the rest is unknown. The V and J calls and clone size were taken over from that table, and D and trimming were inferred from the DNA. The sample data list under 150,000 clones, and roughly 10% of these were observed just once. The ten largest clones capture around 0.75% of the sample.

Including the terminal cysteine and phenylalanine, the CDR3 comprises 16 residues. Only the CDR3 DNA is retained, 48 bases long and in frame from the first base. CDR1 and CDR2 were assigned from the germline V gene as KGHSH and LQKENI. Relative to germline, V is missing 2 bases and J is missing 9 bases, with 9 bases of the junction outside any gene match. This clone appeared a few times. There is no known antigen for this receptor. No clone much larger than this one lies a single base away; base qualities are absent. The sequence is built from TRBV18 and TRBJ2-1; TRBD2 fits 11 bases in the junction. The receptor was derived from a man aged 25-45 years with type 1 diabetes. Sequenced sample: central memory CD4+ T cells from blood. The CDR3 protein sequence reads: CASSPSGLAGGGEQFF. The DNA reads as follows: TGTGCCAGCTCACCATCGGGTCTAGCGGGGGGCGGTGAGCAGTTCTTC.